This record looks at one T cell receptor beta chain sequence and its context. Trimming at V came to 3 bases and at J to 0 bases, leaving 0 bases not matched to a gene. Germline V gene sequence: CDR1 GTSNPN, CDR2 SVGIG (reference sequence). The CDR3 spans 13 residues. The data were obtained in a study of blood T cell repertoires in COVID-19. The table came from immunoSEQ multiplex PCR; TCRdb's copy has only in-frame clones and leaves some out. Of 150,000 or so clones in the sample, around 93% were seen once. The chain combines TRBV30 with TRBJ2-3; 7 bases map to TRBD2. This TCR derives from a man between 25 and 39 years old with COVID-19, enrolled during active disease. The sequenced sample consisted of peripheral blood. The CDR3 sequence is CAWRGGSTDTQYF. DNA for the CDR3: TGTGCCTGGAGGGGGGGGAGCACAGATACGCAGTATTTT.